This entry lists 26 T cell receptor beta chains sequenced from one sample in a study of human T cells and chemical hapten exposure. TCRdb passed the RACE reads through MiXCR, listing each CDR3 protein once. The table has around 110,000 distinct CDR3 sequences, roughly 12% seen once. Time point denoted: patch test 1, 2 weeks after DPC sensitization. Treatment meaning: therapeutic diphenylcyclopropenone sensitization with weekly scalp DPC. This specimen was whole blood, taken in connection with sensitization to the hapten diphenylcyclopropenone (DPC). All receptors derive from a woman aged 45 to 65 with alopecia areata. Some clones in this sample may be carry-over from other donors' samples.

This clonotype occurred a few times. This chain uses TRBV6-5 with TRBJ1-1; 7 nucleotides align to TRBD1. Germline lookup yields CDR1 MNHEY and CDR2 SVGAGI. With V trimmed by 8 bases and J by 0 bases, 3 bases remained unmatched. The CDR3 runs 13 residues. CDR3 sequence: CASGGQLNTEAFF. Written as DNA, the CDR3 is TGTGCCAGCGGGGGACAGCTGAACACTGAAGCTTTCTTT.

This clonotype was seen a few times. J is TRBJ2-3 and V is TRBV2; weak D call: TRBD1 (5 bases). Germline V CDR1 and CDR2: SNHLY, FYNNEI. V dropped 11 bases and J dropped 7 bases, with 22 bases sitting between them. The CDR3 runs 14 residues. CDR3 nucleotide sequence: TGTGCCGGGTGCAGGGAAGCTTCTGCAAATACGCAGTATTTT. Protein product: CAGCREASANTQYF. The whole variable domain, filled in from reference TRBV2 and TRBJ2-3, reads EPEVTQTPSHQVTQMGQEVILRCVPISNHLYFYWYRQILGQKVEFLVSFYNNEISEKSEIFDDQFSVERPDGSNFTLKIRSTKLEDSAMYFCAGCREASANTQYFGPGTRLTVL.

The V call is TRBV4-1, the J call TRBJ2-3, with D possibly matching TRBD2 (5 bases). Trimming left V 2 bases short and J 0 bases short, with 15 bases between. Germline CDR1 reads MGHRA; CDR2 reads YSYEKL. The length of the CDR3 is 17 residues. DNA for the CDR3: TGCGCCAGCAGCCAACCCCGACTAACCTCTAGCACAGATACGCAGTATTTT. It specifies CASSQPRLTSSTDTQYF.

About this clonotype itself: It is likely a read error, because the conserved phenylalanine at the end of the CDR3 is missing. The J gene is TRBJ2-3, the V gene TRBV7-2; TRBD2 is a possible D gene (6 bases). The CDR3 contains 15 residues. Trimming shortened V by 8 bases and J by 2 bases, and 17 bases separated the two germline ends. CDR1 and CDR2 from the germline V gene are SGHTA and FQGNSA. CDR3 in DNA: TGTGCCAGCCGCCTTCCCGGGGGACCCACAGATACGCAGTATTTA. This translates into CASRLPGGPTDTQYL.

The rearrangement links TRBV28 to TRBJ2-7, with 7 bases aligning to TRBD2. The CDR3 totals 15 residues. Trimming removed 5 bases from V and 3 bases from J; junction bases left unmatched: 10. In germline, CDR1 is MDHEN, CDR2 SYDVKM. In nucleotides, the CDR3 is TGTGCCAGCAGTCCGTCTGGCGGGAGTTACTACGAGCAGTACTTC. This sequence encodes CASSPSGGSYYEQYF. Full variable domain (outside the CDR3, taken from reference TRBV28 and TRBJ2-7): DVKVTQSSRYLVKRTGEKVFLECVQDMDHENMFWYRQDPGLGLRLIYFSYDVKMKEKGDIPEGYSVSREKKERFSLILESASTNQTSMYLCASSPSGGSYYEQYFGPGTRLTVT.

The chain has TRBV5-5 and TRBJ2-1, with a weak D call TRBD2 (6 bases). Per germline, CDR1 SGHKS and CDR2 YYEKEE (reference sequence). The CDR3 is 15 residues long. V was cut by 0 bases and J by 2 bases, with 9 bases left in between. The DNA of the CDR3 is TGTGCCAGCAGCTTGGAACTAGCAACCTACAATGAGCAGTTCTTC. Its protein product is CASSLELATYNEQFF.

This clonotype showed up just a few times. The chain couples TRBV4-1 to TRBJ2-1; no clear D gene. The length of the CDR3 is 14 residues. CDR1 MGHRA and CDR2 YSYEKL come from the germline V gene. V lost 2 bases to trimming and J lost 6 bases, with 11 bases between them. CDR3 protein: CASSQRFFPNEQFF. In DNA form, the CDR3 reads TGCGCCAGCAGCCAAAGATTCTTCCCCAATGAGCAGTTCTTC.

The chain employs TRBV29-1 and TRBJ2-2; D not resolved. The CDR3 contains 12 residues. Trimming shortened V by 8 bases and J by 5 bases, and 12 bases separated the two germline ends. Germline CDR1 is SQVTM and CDR2 is ANQGSEA. The CDR3 nucleotides read TGCAGCCTGCAGATCGGAACCGGGGAGCTGTTTTTT. Translated: CSLQIGTGELFF.

This clonotype occurred a few times. The rearrangement joins TRBV20-1 to TRBJ2-1; D unresolved. Deletions cut 2 bases from V and 14 bases from J, with 13 bases between. Germline V gives CDR1 DFQATT, CDR2 SNEGSKA (reference sequence). The CDR3 loop spans 11 amino acids. The DNA of the CDR3 is TGCAGTGCTAGACCGTCCCTCCGGGAGTTCTTC. It is translated as CSARPSLREFF.

The table lists this clonotype with a few counts. The chain couples TRBV9 to TRBJ2-1; 9 positions agree with TRBD2. The CDR3 contains 15 residues. Germline CDR1 is SGDLS and CDR2 is YYNGEE. V lost 5 bases to trimming and J lost 0 bases; unmatched junction nucleotides: 3. The CDR3 coding sequence is TGTGCCAGCAGACCAGCGGGGGGCTCCTACAATGAGCAGTTCTTC. It codes for CASRPAGGSYNEQFF.

There are many counts of this clonotype. This chain uses TRBV7-9 with TRBJ2-7; D uncertain. This CDR3 is 14 amino acids long. Trimming took 4 bases from V and 5 from J, leaving 15 bases between them. Germline V CDR1 and CDR2: SEHNR, FQNEAQ (reference sequence). CDR3 loop: CASSSDGLQDEQYF. For the CDR3, the DNA is TGTGCCAGCAGCTCCGACGGGTTGCAGGACGAGCAGTACTTC.

This clonotype showed up many times. The chain joins TRBV6-5 to TRBJ1-1; D call uncertain. This CDR3 contains 13 residues. The germline gives CDR1 MNHEY, CDR2 SVGAGI. V lost 3 bases to trimming and J lost 0 bases, with 5 bases between them. The CDR3: CASSYQVNTEAFF. The CDR3 region has the DNA TGTGCCAGCAGTTATCAGGTGAACACTGAAGCTTTCTTT.

The gene calls are TRBV11-2 and TRBJ2-3, with D perhaps TRBD2 (6 bases). The germline V gene encodes CDR1 SGHAT and CDR2 FQNNGV. There are 14 residues in the CDR3. V gave up 7 bases and J gave up 1 base, with 12 bases separating them. CDR3 DNA: TGTGCCAGCACCGAGGAGCGGGGCACAGATACGCAGTATTTT. It yields the protein CASTEERGTDTQYF.

This clonotype was seen a handful of times. V and J are TRBV29-1 and TRBJ1-4; tentatively, D is TRBD1 (5 bases). Per germline, CDR1 SQVTM and CDR2 ANQGSEA. This CDR3 has 12 amino acids. Trimming removed 6 bases at V and 3 bases at J, with 8 bases between. DNA for the CDR3: TGCAGCGTGGGGCCCTCTAATGAAAAACTGTTTTTT. Translation: CSVGPSNEKLFF.

This clonotype was counted between two and nine times. The J gene is TRBJ2-7, the V gene TRBV28; D is uncertain. Trimming stripped 10 bases from V and 4 bases from J, with 5 bases between. Per the germline V gene, CDR1 is MDHEN and CDR2 is SYDVKM. The CDR3 is 9 amino acids. The CDR3 spells CATYYEQYF. In nucleotides, the CDR3 is TGTGCCACCTATTACGAGCAGTACTTC.

This clonotype was detected ten times or more. The chain links TRBV7-2 to TRBJ2-5; D unclear. Germline V gene data show CDR1 as SGHTA and CDR2 as FQGNSA. Trimming stripped 2 bases from V and 4 bases from J, with 14 bases between. The CDR3 has 15 residues. The CDR3 is CASSLSQGSGETQYF. CDR3 coding DNA: TGTGCCAGCAGCTTAAGTCAAGGGTCGGGAGAGACCCAGTACTTC.

In its sample, this clonotype was seen many times. The rearrangement links TRBV5-4 to TRBJ2-1; 12 bases match TRBD2. Germline V gene lookup returns CDR1 SGHNT and CDR2 YYREEE (reference sequence). Unmatched junction bases numbered 9, after V lost 4 bases and J lost 7 bases. The CDR3 length is 16 residues. Here the CDR3 DNA reads TGTGCCAGCAGCCCTACTCTAGCGGGGGGGCAGAATGAGCAGTTCTTC. Protein sequence: CASSPTLAGGQNEQFF.

The genes are TRBV6-5 and TRBJ2-7; maybe TRBD1 (6 bases). CDR1 and CDR2 (germline): MNHEY, SVGAGI. Trimming took 5 bases from V and 3 from J, leaving 20 bases between them. The CDR3 is 16 amino acids. CDR3 region: CASSQQGFHALYEQYF. The CDR3 DNA follows: TGTGCCAGCAGTCAGCAGGGGTTCCACGCTCTCTACGAGCAGTACTTC.

A few counts support this clonotype. The DNA for the CDR3 is TGTGCCAGCTCACGTTCCCAGGACTATGGCTACACCTTC. Its translation: CASSRSQDYGYTF. The V call is TRBV18, the J call TRBJ1-2; D not certain. Trimming took off 4 bases at V and 3 bases at J, with 9 bases between the two ends. Germline loops: CDR1 KGHSH, CDR2 LQKENI. This CDR3 has 13 amino acids.

The chain combines TRBV7-2 with TRBJ2-7, with D possibly TRBD1 on 5 matching bases. Germline V lookup: CDR1 SGHTA, CDR2 FQGNSA. The length of the CDR3 is 15 residues. Trimming took 3 bases from V and 2 from J, leaving 14 bases between them. The CDR3 DNA reads as TGTGCCAGCAGCTTCGACTGGGGCCCGGCCTACGAGCAGTACTTC. Encoded protein: CASSFDWGPAYEQYF.

This clonotype showed up many times. The V and J genes are TRBV6-2 or TRBV6-3 and TRBJ1-1; TRBD1 matches 9 bases. The CDR3 extends over 13 amino acids. V was clipped by 2 bases and J by 11 bases; unmatched bases: 6. The germline V gene has CDR1 MNHEY and CDR2 SVGEGT. The CDR3 bases are TGTGCCAGCAGTTACGGGACAGGGCCGGAGGCTTTCTTT. It encodes CASSYGTGPEAFF.

This clonotype has more than one count but fewer than ten. V gene TRBV7-9 combines with J gene TRBJ2-4; D is possibly TRBD2 (6 bases). Trimming took off 5 bases at V and 7 bases at J, with 15 bases between the two ends. The V gene's germline CDR1 is SEHNR and CDR2 FQNEAQ (reference sequence). The CDR3 covers 14 residues. The CDR3 bases are TGTGCCAGCAGCCTCCCGGAGGGCAAGAACATTCAGTACTTC. It is translated as CASSLPEGKNIQYF.

This clonotype was counted many times. V is TRBV28 and J is TRBJ1-6; D remains ambiguous. The CDR3 runs 14 residues. V dropped 6 bases and J dropped 0 bases, with 6 bases sitting between them. Germline V lookup: CDR1 MDHEN, CDR2 SYDVKM. As DNA, the CDR3 is TGTGCCAGCAGAACAAACTCCTATAATTCACCCCTCCACTTT. Protein sequence: CASRTNSYNSPLHF.

This clonotype was picked up many times. This chain connects TRBV4-1 to TRBJ1-5, with 7 positions matching TRBD1. The V gene end was trimmed by 4 bases and the J gene end by 8 bases; junction bases not matched to a gene: 17. CDR3 size: 17 residues. Per the germline V gene, CDR1 is MGHRA and CDR2 is YSYEKL. The CDR3 bases are TGCGCCAGCAGCCTAAAACCGATCGGCGAGGGGGCTAAGCCCCAGCATTTT. Translation: CASSLKPIGEGAKPQHF.

The chain uses TRBV6-5 and TRBJ1-1, with D tentatively TRBD1 (6 bases). The CDR3 contains 15 residues. Trimming stripped 7 bases from V and 7 bases from J, with 22 bases between. The germline gives CDR1 MNHEY, CDR2 SVGAGI. The CDR3 reads CASTRSGARQSEAFF. The CDR3 DNA reads as TGTGCCAGCACTAGATCGGGGGCGCGACAGAGTGAAGCTTTCTTT.

This clonotype occurred many times. The chain is built from TRBV7-6 and TRBJ2-1, with TRBD1 matching 11 bases. The germline V gene encodes CDR1 SGHVS and CDR2 FNYEAQ. V shed 1 base, J shed 13 bases, and the junction held 6 bases outside the gene matches. The CDR3 length is 14 residues. The CDR3 coding sequence is TGTGCCAGCAGCTTAGAAGGGACAGGGGGTCATCAGTTCTTC. Amino acids: CASSLEGTGGHQFF.